This T cell receptor (beta chain) was profiled in a study of shared clonotypes between healthy human individuals. This clone appeared once. Generated by immunoSEQ multiplex PCR, the TCRdb table keeps only in-frame clones and is missing some. This sample has some 470,000 clones, with 76% found just once. CDR1 is MDHEN and CDR2 is SYDVKM in the germline V gene. Trimming cost V 3 bases and J 4 bases; bases outside gene matches: 4. The CDR3 covers 14 residues. The rearrangement uses TRBV28 and TRBJ2-3; TRBD2 matches at 7 bases. The sample comprised PBMCs. This TCR was recovered from a woman in her forties in good health. Some clones in this sample may be carry-over from other donors' samples. The CDR3 protein is CASSLGGRPDTQYF. The CDR3 nucleotides are TGTGCCAGCAGTTTGGGAGGGAGACCAGATACGCAGTATTTT.